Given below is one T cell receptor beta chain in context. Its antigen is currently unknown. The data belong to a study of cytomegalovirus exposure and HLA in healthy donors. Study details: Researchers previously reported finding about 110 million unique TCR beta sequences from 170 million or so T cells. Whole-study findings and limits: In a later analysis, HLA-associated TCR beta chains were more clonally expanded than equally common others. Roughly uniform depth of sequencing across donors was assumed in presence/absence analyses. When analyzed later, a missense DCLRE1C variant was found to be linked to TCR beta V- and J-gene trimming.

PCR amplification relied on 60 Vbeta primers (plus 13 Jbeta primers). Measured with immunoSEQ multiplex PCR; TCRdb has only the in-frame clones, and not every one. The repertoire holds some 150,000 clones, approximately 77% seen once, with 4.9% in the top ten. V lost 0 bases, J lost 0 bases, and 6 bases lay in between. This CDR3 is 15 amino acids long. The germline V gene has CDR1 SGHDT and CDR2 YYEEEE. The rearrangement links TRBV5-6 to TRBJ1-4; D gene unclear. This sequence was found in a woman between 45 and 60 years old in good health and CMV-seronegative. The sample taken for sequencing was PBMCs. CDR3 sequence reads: CASSLDITTNEKLFF. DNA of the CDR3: TGTGCCAGCAGCTTGGACATCACAACTAATGAAAAACTGTTTTTT.